The entry below describes one T cell receptor (beta chain). The source of the sample is a study of T cell changes during pregnancy in multiple sclerosis. This CDR3 has 13 residues. The germline V and J ends were trimmed by 1 base and 8 bases, with 8 bases remaining between them. The germline V gene encodes CDR1 SGHVS and CDR2 FNYEAQ. Libraries were prepared by immunoSEQ multiplex PCR; TCRdb keeps only in-frame clonotypes and omits some of them. The repertoire holds some 46,000 clones, with approximately 92% as singletons. The sequencing input was peripheral blood. The chain uses TRBV7-6 and TRBJ1-4; D is ambiguous. The receptor was isolated from a female donor with multiple sclerosis, enrolled in a pregnancy study. Written as DNA, the CDR3 is TGTGCCAGCAGCTTAGGCGTCAGCGAAAAACTGTTTTTT. Protein: CASSLGVSEKLFF.